This passage covers 21 T cell receptor beta chains from one sample sequenced in a study of vaccination and CD4 T cells after COVID-19. As for treatment: approximately nine-day PBMC culture with coronavirus spike peptide pools or control peptides (ViraFEST assay). No antigen has been assigned to these receptors. Cultured CD4+ T-cell DNA underwent Oncomine TCR Beta short-read sequencing. TCRdb independently ran MiXCR on the PCR reads; one entry per CDR3 protein. Of some 16,000 distinct CDR3 sequences in the sample, roughly 34% were seen once. Sequencing used CD4+ T cells from blood, cultured in vitro. Receptors were obtained from a human donor who had recovered from COVID-19.

This rearrangement joins TRBV7-9 to TRBJ2-7; D tentatively fits TRBD1 or TRBD2 (6 bases each). CDR3 size: 14 residues. In germline, CDR1 is SEHNR, CDR2 FQNEAQ (reference sequence). V shed 5 bases and J shed 6 bases, with 17 bases lying between them. The CDR3 reads CASSKRGTTREQYF. In DNA form, the CDR3 reads TGTGCCAGCAGCAAACGCGGGACAACCCGCGAGCAGTACTTC.

V usage is TRBV18 and J usage is TRBJ2-2, with D unresolved. The CDR3 loop spans 13 amino acids. Trimming took off 2 bases at V and 6 bases at J, with 7 bases between the two ends. From germline, CDR1 is KGHSH and CDR2 LQKENI. DNA for the CDR3: TGTGCCAGCTCACCAGATTATGCCGGGGAGCTGTTTTTT. As protein: CASSPDYAGELFF. Variable domain in full (rest from reference TRBV18 and TRBJ2-2): NAGVMQNPRHLVRRRGQEARLRCSPMKGHSHVYWYRQLPEEGLKFMVYLQKENIIDESGMPKERFSAEFPKEGPSILRIQQVVRGDSAAYFCASSPDYAGELFFGEGSRLTVL.

The gene calls are TRBV7-9 and TRBJ1-5; 7 bases match TRBD1. This CDR3 contains 14 residues. Germline CDR1 SEHNR, CDR2 FQNEAQ (reference sequence). V dropped 5 bases and J dropped 7; count of bases not matched to a gene: 8. CDR3 nucleotides: TGTGCCAGCAGCACGGGACAGTACATCCAGCCCCAGCATTTT. Its translation: CASSTGQYIQPQHF.

This sequence joins TRBV19 and TRBJ2-1; 10 positions match TRBD2. Germline trimming cut 3 bases from V and 7 bases from J; bases unmatched to any gene: 15. CDR3 length: 18 residues. The germline CDR1 and CDR2 sequences are LNHDA and SQIVND (reference sequence). The CDR3 nucleotides read TGTGCCAGTAGTATGAGCCCTCGACTAGCGGGCCACAAGAATGAGCAGTTCTTC. Translation: CASSMSPRLAGHKNEQFF.

In this sample, this clonotype turned up a few times. The chain joins TRBV7-8 to TRBJ2-2, with 8 bases identical to TRBD2. The CDR3 consists of 17 residues. V gave up 4 bases and J gave up 2 bases; unmatched junction bases: 9. Germline loops: CDR1 SGHVS, CDR2 FQNEAQ. This CDR3 is CASSSYFSGANTGELFF. CDR3 DNA: TGTGCCAGCAGCTCCTACTTTAGCGGGGCCAACACCGGGGAGCTGTTTTTT.

This clonotype was counted between two and nine times. The gene calls are TRBV20-1 and TRBJ1-1; 8 bases fit TRBD1. Trimming cost V 5 bases and J 1 base; bases outside gene matches: 9. The CDR3 extends over 15 amino acids. Germline V gives CDR1 DFQATT, CDR2 SNEGSKA (reference sequence). CDR3 sequence: CSAPDRGRGNTEAFF. The CDR3 bases are TGCAGTGCTCCCGACAGGGGACGGGGGAACACTGAAGCTTTCTTT.

The J gene is TRBJ2-7, the V gene TRBV12-3 or TRBV12-4; D unclear. The CDR3 is 13 residues long. V lost 3 bases to trimming and J lost 7 bases, with 13 bases between them. As DNA, the CDR3 is TGTGCCAGCAGTTTTGGTCGCGGCGTGGAGCAGTACTTC. This codes for CASSFGRGVEQYF.

The chain couples TRBV5-1 to TRBJ1-5; TRBD1 agrees at 9 bases. J gave up 5 bases and V 4 bases, and 7 bases lay outside the gene matches. This CDR3 is built from 15 residues. Germline CDR1 and CDR2: SGHRS and YFSETQ. This CDR3 is CASSAGQGGDQPQHF. The CDR3 bases are TGCGCCAGCAGCGCGGGACAGGGAGGAGATCAGCCCCAGCATTTT.

This clonotype was detected once. The chain links TRBV29-1 to TRBJ2-1, with 8 bases identical to TRBD2. The CDR3 loop spans 14 amino acids. The trim removed 2 bases at V and 4 bases at J, leaving 4 bases unmatched. The germline V gene encodes CDR1 SQVTM and CDR2 ANQGSEA. This chain's CDR3 is CSVELVAGYNEQFF. The CDR3 DNA reads as TGCAGCGTTGAATTGGTAGCGGGGTACAATGAGCAGTTCTTC.

This clonotype has just a few counts. The gene calls are TRBV6-1 and TRBJ1-2; D gene uncertain. The germline gives CDR1 MNHNS, CDR2 SASEGT. This CDR3 region has 12 residues. V was trimmed by 2 bases and J by 8 bases, leaving 9 bases between them. CDR3 sequence (DNA): TGTGCCAGCAGTGAATTGGGTGGAGGCTACACCTTC. Amino acids: CASSELGGGYTF.

This clonotype was detected a few times. The gene calls are TRBV6-1 and TRBJ1-5; possibly TRBD1 for D (5 bases). Germline CDR1 and CDR2: MNHNS and SASEGT. This CDR3 spans 14 amino acids. Trimming cost V 6 bases and J 9 bases, with 18 bases left between them. As DNA, the CDR3 is TGTGCCAGCAGCCGAGGGACTGGTGCGTGGCCCCAGCATTTT. This gives the protein CASSRGTGAWPQHF.

The chain uses TRBV5-6 and TRBJ2-7; D not resolved. This CDR3 has 13 amino acids. Germline V lookup: CDR1 SGHDT, CDR2 YYEEEE. V lost 9 bases, J lost 0 bases, and 13 bases lay in between. CDR3 amino acids: CATQLHGSYEQYF. The DNA of the CDR3 is TGTGCCACTCAACTCCACGGCTCCTACGAGCAGTACTTC.

To note about this clonotype: A junction boundary mismatches the germline segment, possibly from a read error. The J gene is TRBJ1-6, the V gene TRBV7-3; the match to TRBD1 covers 7 bases. The CDR3 totals 15 residues. Germline V gives CDR1 SGHTA, CDR2 FQGTGA. This chain's CDR3 is CASSLNRGSNSPPHF. The CDR3 region has the DNA TGTGCCAGCAGCTTAAACAGGGGCTCTAATTCACCCCCCCACTTT.

This chain connects TRBV6-2 or TRBV6-3 to TRBJ2-7; 8 positions agree with TRBD1. The length of the CDR3 is 13 residues. The V segment lost 6 bases and the J segment 2 bases; nucleotides outside the gene matches: 3. Germline V CDR1 and CDR2: MNHEY, SVGEGT. Written as DNA, the CDR3 is TGTGCCAGCAGGGACAGGGCTACCTACGAGCAGTACTTC. Translating gives CASRDRATYEQYF.

The chain links TRBV7-9 to TRBJ1-1, with 9 bases fitting TRBD1. CDR1 is SEHNR and CDR2 is FQNEAQ in the germline V gene (reference sequence). The J segment lost 4 bases and the V segment lost 2 bases, leaving 14 bases of the junction unmatched. The CDR3 has 18 residues. CDR3 sequence reads: CASSLTDRGPWSGTEAFF. CDR3 DNA: TGTGCCAGCAGCTTAACGGACAGGGGCCCTTGGTCAGGCACTGAAGCTTTCTTT.

In this sample, this clonotype turned up a few times. V is TRBV7-9 and J is TRBJ1-4, with 10 nucleotides matching TRBD1. CDR3 length: 15 amino acids. Trimming cost V 5 bases and J 7 bases; bases outside gene matches: 7. Germline CDR1 SEHNR, CDR2 FQNEAQ (reference sequence). CDR3: CASSPRRTGGEKLFF. CDR3 DNA sequence: TGTGCCAGCAGCCCAAGGAGGACAGGGGGTGAAAAACTGTTTTTT.

This clonotype was observed a handful of times. The rearrangement links TRBV20-1 to TRBJ2-1; D not certain. Germline V gives CDR1 DFQATT, CDR2 SNEGSKA (reference sequence). The V gene lost 3 bases and the J gene lost 4 bases, with 4 bases spanning the gap. The CDR3 has 11 residues. CDR3 protein: CSAREYNEQFF. CDR3 sequence (DNA): TGCAGTGCTAGGGAATACAATGAGCAGTTCTTC.

The V call is TRBV27, the J call TRBJ1-2, with D perhaps TRBD1 (5 bases). Between the trimmed V and J ends, which lost 8 bases and 5 bases, there was a span of 15 bases. The CDR3 has 13 residues. Germline lookup yields CDR1 MNHEY and CDR2 SMNVEV (reference sequence). The CDR3 bases are TGTGCCAGCCTCGAGGGGTACAGTTATGGCTACACCTTC. Encoded protein: CASLEGYSYGYTF.

The rearrangement links TRBV27 to TRBJ1-5; D uncertain. CDR1 and CDR2 from the germline V gene are MNHEY and SMNVEV (reference sequence). Trimming shortened V by 3 bases and J by 5 bases, and 11 bases separated the two germline ends. This CDR3 spans 14 amino acids. In nucleotides, the CDR3 is TGTGCCAGCAGTTTTTATTTGGGGTATCAGCCCCAGCATTTT. Protein sequence: CASSFYLGYQPQHF.

The chain employs TRBV7-9 and TRBJ1-2; D might be TRBD1 (6 bases). Trimming removed 5 bases from V and 5 bases from J, with 15 bases in between. Germline-derived CDR1 and CDR2 are SEHNR and FQNEAQ (reference sequence). CDR3 size: 14 residues. CDR3: CASSPSGARYGYTF. In DNA, the CDR3 is TGTGCCAGCAGCCCGTCAGGGGCTCGGTATGGCTACACCTTC. Variable domain in full (rest from reference TRBV7-9 and TRBJ1-2): DTGVSQNPRHKITKRGQNVTFRCDPISEHNRLYWYRQTLGQGPEFLTYFQNEAQLEKSRLLSDRFSAERPKGSFSTLEIQRTEQGDSAMYLCASSPSGARYGYTFGSGTRLTVV.

This clonotype has a handful of counts. The chain joins TRBV11-2 to TRBJ1-1; D is unresolved. This CDR3 is built from 13 residues. The germline V and J ends were trimmed by 3 bases and 0 bases, with 5 bases remaining between them. Germline CDR1 SGHAT, CDR2 FQNNGV. The CDR3 region has the DNA TGTGCCAGCAGCTTCTCAGTGAACACTGAAGCTTTCTTT. This translates into CASSFSVNTEAFF.